The entry that follows covers one TCR beta chain sequence. Antigen: not known. This CDR3 is built from 13 residues. The data belong to a study of CXCR3-negative and CXCR3-positive naive CD8 T cells. Study-level background: Libraries each contributed about 1.5 +/- 0.3 million TRB reads, for around 140 million in total.

The study made its TRB cDNA libraries by 5' RACE, adding UMI labels. TCRdb re-called the 5' RACE reads and shows each CDR3 protein once, DNA omitted. The sample table sets out over 70,000 distinct CDR3 sequences. Notes on the study in general: The TRB CDR3s that CXCR3-positive naive cells carried were more hydrophobic than those of CXCR3-negative naive cells. Surface CD5 looked about the same in the naive subsets, so the authors worked out TCR strength from TRB CDR3 properties.

A few hundred thousand cells per CD8+ T cell subset were flow-sorted in triplicate. The chain recombines TRBV12-3 or TRBV12-4 with TRBJ1-4. This clonotype originated in a human donor in good health. Some clones in this sample may be carry-over from other donors' samples. The sequenced sample was naive CXCR3+ CD8+ T cells from blood. The subset was: CD45RO-CCR7+CD27+CD95- naive CD8+ T cells expressing CXCR3 (TNR3+). The CDR3 protein is CASRAGRYEKLFF.